Listed here are 31 T cell receptor beta chains from one sample, sequenced in a study of patients and donors after allogeneic stem cell transplantation. TCRdb independently ran MiXCR on the RT-PCR reads; one entry per CDR3 protein. The sample contains hundreds of thousands of distinct CDR3 sequences, 15% to 20% of which appear only once. Sequenced material: blood, either unsorted or a sorted T cell fraction (not recorded which). All receptors derive from a human donor who was either an allogeneic HSCT recipient or a stem cell or donor lymphocyte infusion donor (not recorded which). It is not recorded whose cells these are; they may come from a transplant donor.

The V gene is TRBV18, the J gene TRBJ2-5; 7 bases fit TRBD2. Germline values: CDR1 KGHSH, CDR2 LQKENI. V was pared by 0 bases and J by 2 bases, with 9 bases of the junction left unmatched. The CDR3 is 17 residues long. The CDR3 nucleotides read TGTGCCAGCTCACCACCGCTCCTAGCGGACATACAAGAGACCCAGTACTTC. Its protein is CASSPPLLADIQETQYF.

The V gene is TRBV5-6, the J gene TRBJ1-2, with D uncertain. The V gene's germline CDR1 is SGHDT and CDR2 YYEEEE. The CDR3 has 18 residues. Between the trimmed V and J ends, which lost 4 bases and 0 bases, there was a span of 22 bases. Here the CDR3 reads CASSTVRASSRPNYGYTF. CDR3 bases: TGTGCCAGCAGCACCGTACGGGCGTCGTCCCGACCTAACTATGGCTACACCTTC.

V usage is TRBV9 and J usage is TRBJ1-5, with TRBD1 matching 7 bases. With 3 bases clipped from V and 2 bases from J, the junction kept 5 bases outside the gene matches. From germline, CDR1 is SGDLS and CDR2 YYNGEE. The CDR3 has 15 residues. The CDR3 reads CASSAGTDGNQPQHF. The CDR3 DNA sequence: TGTGCCAGCAGCGCCGGGACAGATGGCAATCAGCCCCAGCATTTT.

This clonotype was seen a few times. The J gene is TRBJ1-2, the V gene TRBV20-1; possible D gene TRBD1, 6 bases. The CDR3 runs 11 residues. V gave up 6 bases and J gave up 9 bases, with 14 bases separating them. Germline assignment: CDR1 DFQATT and CDR2 SNEGSKA (reference sequence). In DNA form, the CDR3 reads TGCAGTGCCATCAGGGGAGCGAGCTACACCTTC. Its translation is CSAIRGASYTF.

This clonotype was counted a few times. The chain employs TRBV30 and TRBJ1-1; TRBD1 is a possible D gene (5 bases). This CDR3 comprises 13 residues. CDR1 GTSNPN and CDR2 SVGIG come from the germline V gene (reference sequence). V was cut by 2 bases and J by 5 bases, with 12 bases left in between. The CDR3 bases are TGTGCCTGGAGTATGGGACGAGGGACTGAAGCTTTCTTT. Translating gives CAWSMGRGTEAFF.

There are many counts of this clonotype. The chain recombines TRBV12-3 or TRBV12-4 with TRBJ2-3; no clear D gene. The CDR3 loop spans 14 amino acids. V lost 3 bases and J 1 base, leaving 8 bases between the germline ends. As DNA, the CDR3 is TGTGCCAGCAGTTTTTCTTCAGGCACAGATACGCAGTATTTT. This sequence encodes CASSFSSGTDTQYF.

This clonotype has a handful of counts. V usage is TRBV2 and J usage is TRBJ2-6; D unresolved. The length of the CDR3 is 16 residues. Trimming left V 7 bases short and J 4 bases short, with 17 bases between. CDR1 and CDR2 (germline): SNHLY, FYNNEI. The CDR3 coding sequence is TGTGCCAGCACCGCGAGGAAGTGGTTGGGGGCCAACGTCCTGACTTTC. As protein: CASTARKWLGANVLTF.

In this sample, this clonotype turned up a few times. The chain couples TRBV15 to TRBJ2-2; no reliable D call. The germline gives CDR1 LNHNV, CDR2 YYDKDF (reference sequence). V was clipped by 7 bases and J by 6 bases, with 15 bases between them. The CDR3 is 14 residues long. The CDR3 DNA reads TGTGCCACCACACCACAATTATCCCCCGGGGAGCTGTTTTTT. Amino acid sequence: CATTPQLSPGELFF.

The chain recombines TRBV5-1 with TRBJ2-2; D ambiguous. The V end was cut by 1 base, the J end by 0 bases, with 13 bases between. Germline V gene data show CDR1 as SGHRS and CDR2 as YFSETQ. CDR3 length: 17 residues. CDR3 loop: CASSLRTRPSNTGELFF. In DNA form, the CDR3 reads TGCGCCAGCAGCTTGCGGACCCGCCCGTCGAACACCGGGGAGCTGTTTTTT. Based on the CDR3 plus reference TRBV5-1 and TRBJ2-2, the full variable domain is KAGVTQTPRYLIKTRGQQVTLSCSPISGHRSVSWYQQTPGQGLQFLFEYFSETQRNKGNFPGRFSGRQFSNSRSEMNVSTLELGDSALYLCASSLRTRPSNTGELFFGEGSRLTVL.

Ten or more counts support this clonotype. This chain connects TRBV5-1 to TRBJ2-3; D gene ambiguous. The CDR3 runs to 18 residues. In germline, CDR1 is SGHRS, CDR2 YFSETQ. V was pared by 1 base and J by 7 bases, with 25 bases between. The CDR3 loop is CASSLSRWVLEGTNTQYF. The DNA of the CDR3 is TGCGCCAGCAGCTTGAGTAGATGGGTCTTAGAAGGCACGAATACGCAGTATTTT.

This rearrangement joins TRBV4-1 to TRBJ2-7; 9 positions agree with TRBD1. The CDR3 length is 14 residues. The V segment lost 4 bases and the J segment 2 bases; nucleotides outside the gene matches: 3. Germline CDR1 MGHRA, CDR2 YSYEKL. Here the CDR3 DNA reads TGCGCCAGCAGCCGGGGGGACAGGGCCTACGAGCAGTACTTC. It codes for CASSRGDRAYEQYF.

CDR3 DNA sequence: TGCAGTGCTATGACAGGGAGAGAGACTGAAGCTTTCTTT. Its translation is CSAMTGRETEAFF. The rearrangement uses TRBV20-1 and TRBJ1-1; 7 bases fit TRBD1. The CDR3 has 13 residues. J was trimmed by 5 bases and V by 4 bases; bases with no gene match: 7. CDR1 is DFQATT, CDR2 SNEGSKA, per germline (reference sequence).

The V gene is TRBV29-1, the J gene TRBJ2-1, with D hard to call. V lost 0 bases and J 7 bases, leaving 7 bases between the germline ends. Germline CDR1 SQVTM, CDR2 ANQGSEA. This CDR3 contains 12 residues. CDR3 sequence: CSVEDTRNEQFF. CDR3 DNA: TGCAGCGTTGAAGACACCAGAAATGAGCAGTTCTTC.

The chain combines TRBV5-1 with TRBJ1-3; weak D call: TRBD1 (5 bases). From germline, CDR1 is SGHRS and CDR2 YFSETQ. There are 14 residues in the CDR3. Deletions cut 1 base from V and 3 bases from J, with 8 bases between. CDR3 in DNA: TGCGCCAGCAGCTTGAGAGGGGTTGGAAACACCATATATTTT. Translated: CASSLRGVGNTIYF.

In this sample, this clonotype turned up a few times. V usage is TRBV19 and J usage is TRBJ2-6; D possibly corresponds to TRBD1 (5 bases). The ends were cut back, 6 bases at V and 4 bases at J, with 13 bases in the middle. The CDR3 runs 15 residues. Germline V lookup: CDR1 LNHDA, CDR2 SQIVND (reference sequence). The CDR3: CASRDQGSGANVLTF. As DNA, the CDR3 is TGTGCCAGTAGGGACCAGGGTTCCGGGGCCAACGTCCTGACTTTC.

This clonotype has a single count. A junction end diverges from the germline sequence, so it may reflect a read error. The chain links TRBV7-7 to TRBJ1-2; tentatively, D is TRBD1 (5 bases). Germline V gene lookup returns CDR1 SSHAT and CDR2 FNYEAQ (reference sequence). CDR3 length: 15 amino acids. CDR3 DNA: TGTGCTAGCAGCTTAGGGGTAGGGAAAAACTATGGCTACACCTTC. Amino acids: CASSLGVGKNYGYTF.

The chain joins TRBV5-6 to TRBJ2-7, with D uncertain. The V end was cut by 0 bases, the J end by 2 bases, with 9 bases between. The CDR3 has 14 residues. Germline CDR1 and CDR2: SGHDT and YYEEEE. CDR3 nucleotides: TGTGCCAGCAGCTTGGAGGCAGTTGCCTACGAGCAGTACTTC. Its protein is CASSLEAVAYEQYF. Drawing the rest from reference TRBV5-6 and TRBJ2-7, the complete variable domain is DAGVTQSPTHLIKTRGQQVTLRCSPKSGHDTVSWYQQALGQGPQFIFQYYEEEERQRGNFPDRFSGHQFPNYSSELNVNALLLGDSALYLCASSLEAVAYEQYFGPGTRLTVT.

The chain is built from TRBV10-2 and TRBJ1-5, with D unclear. The V end was cut by 7 bases, the J end by 1 base, with 11 bases between. Per the germline V gene, CDR1 is WSHSY and CDR2 is SAAADI. This CDR3 contains 14 residues. This chain's CDR3 is CASTPARSNQPQHF. CDR3 in DNA: TGCGCCAGCACCCCGGCAAGAAGCAATCAGCCCCAGCATTTT.

This clonotype has only a few counts. The chain recombines TRBV12-3 or TRBV12-4 with TRBJ2-7; 8 positions match TRBD1. The length of the CDR3 is 13 residues. J lost 7 bases, V lost 3 bases, and 5 bases had no gene match. The CDR3 reads CASSFVTGVEQYF. DNA for the CDR3: TGTGCCAGCAGTTTTGTGACAGGGGTAGAGCAGTACTTC.

This clonotype was counted a few times. This rearrangement joins TRBV7-6 to TRBJ2-2; D is unresolved. The germline V gene has CDR1 SGHVS and CDR2 FNYEAQ. The CDR3 is 13 amino acids. The V end lost 4 bases, the J end lost 6 bases, and 9 bases lay between the germline ends. CDR3 loop: CASSSLQAGELFF. CDR3 DNA sequence: TGTGCCAGCAGCTCACTCCAGGCCGGGGAGCTGTTTTTT.

To note about this clonotype: A read error is possible here, since a much larger clone lies one base away. The genes are TRBV6-1 and TRBJ1-5, with D possibly matching TRBD1 (6 bases). Trimming removed 6 bases from V and 4 bases from J, with 13 bases in between. The CDR3 consists of 14 residues. CDR1 MNHNS and CDR2 SASEGT come from the germline V gene. The CDR3 coding sequence is TGTGCCAGCAGCTTCGGACAGCGGAATCAGCCCCAGCATTTT. Its translation is CASSFGQRNQPQHF.

This clonotype occurred a few times. The chain combines TRBV5-1 with TRBJ2-7; unclear D gene. Deletions cut 0 bases from V and 1 base from J, with 8 bases between. The CDR3 totals 14 residues. Germline loops: CDR1 SGHRS, CDR2 YFSETQ. The CDR3, as DNA: TGCGCCAGCAGCTTGGTGGGCGAGTCCTACGAGCAGTACTTC. It is translated as CASSLVGESYEQYF.

This clonotype was recorded at least ten times. This chain connects TRBV20-1 to TRBJ2-5, with D maybe TRBD1 (6 bases). The CDR3 sequence is 13 residues long. Germline values: CDR1 DFQATT, CDR2 SNEGSKA (reference sequence). Trimming left V 6 bases short and J 2 bases short, with 13 bases between. CDR3 sequence: CSAPLGAQETQYF. The CDR3 bases are TGCAGTGCCCCCTTGGGGGCTCAAGAGACCCAGTACTTC.

The V call is TRBV27, the J call TRBJ1-1, with D tentatively TRBD1 (6 bases). Germline CDR1 and CDR2: MNHEY and SMNVEV (reference sequence). Deletions cut 5 bases from V and 4 bases from J, with 11 bases between. The CDR3 has 13 residues. The CDR3 sequence: CASSPNRATEAFF. For the CDR3, the DNA is TGTGCCAGCAGTCCGAACAGGGCCACTGAAGCTTTCTTT.

This clonotype has just a few counts. This chain connects TRBV7-9 to TRBJ2-7; TRBD1 is a possible D gene (6 bases). This CDR3 has 17 amino acids. V lost 5 bases to trimming and J lost 0 bases, with 20 bases between them. CDR1 and CDR2 from the germline V gene are SEHNR and FQNEAQ (reference sequence). In nucleotides, the CDR3 is TGTGCCAGCAGCCGCTTCCGGGACATCCGGAGCTCCTACGAGCAGTACTTC. Translating gives CASSRFRDIRSSYEQYF.

The rearrangement uses TRBV6-5 and TRBJ2-7, with 11 nucleotides matching TRBD2. The CDR3 runs to 16 residues. The germline gives CDR1 MNHEY, CDR2 SVGAGI. With 4 bases clipped from V and 4 bases from J, the junction kept 9 bases outside the gene matches. The CDR3 loop reads CASSSVAGGKEYEQYF. As DNA, the CDR3 is TGTGCCAGCAGTTCGGTAGCGGGGGGGAAAGAATACGAGCAGTACTTC.

A few counts support this clonotype. This chain links TRBV27 with TRBJ1-4; tentatively, D is TRBD1 (6 bases). The CDR3 contains 14 residues. V lost 5 bases, J lost 13 bases, and 20 bases lay in between. Germline assignment: CDR1 MNHEY and CDR2 SMNVEV (reference sequence). The chain's CDR3 is CASSPISGGGGLFF. CDR3 nucleotide sequence: TGTGCCAGCAGTCCGATCTCCGGGGGCGGGGGACTGTTTTTT.

The genes are TRBV15 and TRBJ2-3; D perhaps matches TRBD2 (5 bases). The CDR3 contains 14 residues. CDR1 and CDR2 from the germline V gene are LNHNV and YYDKDF (reference sequence). Trimming stripped 4 bases from V and 3 bases from J, with 11 bases between. CDR3 coding DNA: TGTGCCACCAGCACCGGAAGAGGGACAGATACGCAGTATTTT. This translates into CATSTGRGTDTQYF.

V and J are TRBV2 and TRBJ1-1; possibly TRBD1 for D (6 bases). CDR1 and CDR2 (germline): SNHLY, FYNNEI. The CDR3 sequence is 16 residues long. The germline V and J ends were trimmed by 3 bases and 2 bases, with 16 bases remaining between them. CDR3 sequence: CASSDNGGGSNTEAFF. The CDR3 DNA is TGTGCCAGCAGTGATAATGGTGGGGGCAGTAACACTGAAGCTTTCTTT.

The chain joins TRBV29-1 to TRBJ1-2, with D maybe TRBD1 (6 bases). This CDR3 spans 12 amino acids. Germline CDR1 SQVTM, CDR2 ANQGSEA. The V end lost 6 bases, the J end lost 3 bases, and 11 bases lay between the germline ends. This CDR3 is CSVVPGDYGYTF. CDR3 sequence (DNA): TGCAGCGTCGTACCAGGGGACTATGGCTACACCTTC.

The chain combines TRBV28 with TRBJ2-7; D may be TRBD2 (6 bases). CDR3 length equals 17 residues. Germline CDR1 is MDHEN and CDR2 is SYDVKM. V was cut by 3 bases and J by 4 bases, with 22 bases left in between. The CDR3 spells CASSFGRSGQIVYEQYF. The CDR3 region has the DNA TGTGCCAGCAGTTTTGGGCGCAGCGGGCAGATTGTGTACGAGCAGTACTTC.